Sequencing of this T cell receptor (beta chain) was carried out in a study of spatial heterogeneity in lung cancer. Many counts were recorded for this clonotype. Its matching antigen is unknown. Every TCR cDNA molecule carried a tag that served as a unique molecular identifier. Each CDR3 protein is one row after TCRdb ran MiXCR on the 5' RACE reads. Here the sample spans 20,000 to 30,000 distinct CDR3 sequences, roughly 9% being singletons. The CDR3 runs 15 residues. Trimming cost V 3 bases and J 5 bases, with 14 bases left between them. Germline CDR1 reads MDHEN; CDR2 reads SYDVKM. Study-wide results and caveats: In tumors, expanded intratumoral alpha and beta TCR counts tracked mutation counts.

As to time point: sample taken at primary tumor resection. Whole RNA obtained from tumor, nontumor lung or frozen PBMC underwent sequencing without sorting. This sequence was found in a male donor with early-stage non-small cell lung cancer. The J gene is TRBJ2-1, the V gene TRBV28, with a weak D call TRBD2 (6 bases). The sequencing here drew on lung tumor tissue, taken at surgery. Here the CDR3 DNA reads TGTGCCAGCAGTTTTCTGGGGGGAACGGACAATGAGCAGTTCTTC. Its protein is CASSFLGGTDNEQFF.